Listed below are T cell receptor beta chains from one sample, sequenced in a study of OX40 agonist ivuxolimab in advanced cancers. Using immunoSEQ multiplex PCR, the repertoire was profiled, and TCRdb retains in-frame clones only, with some absent. The repertoire holds around 62,000 clones, with around nine tenths as singletons. Here the sequenced sample was CD4+ or CD8+ T cells sorted from blood, taken in a trial of the OX40 agonist ivuxolimab. These receptors were collected from an adult with an advanced solid tumor such as melanoma, head and neck, liver or kidney cancer. CDR3s include the opening cysteine and the closing phenylalanine or tryptophan. Each record gives: CDR3 length, clone size, V gene, CDR3 protein. Size tells how often a clone was seen (once, few, many) or the class of an expanded clone, and some rows leave it out.

15 | - | TRBV7-2 | CASSLGRPNNSPLHF
16 | - | TRBV18 | CASSPPVSGARWEQYF
17 | - | TRBV5-4 | CASSTLIGTSTTGELFF
16 | - | TRBV5-4 | CASSLEGGGFDEKLFF
11 | - | TRBV6-1 | CASSASDTQYF
12 | - | TRBV6-5 | CASSRQDSPLHF
13 | - | TRBV19 | CASSIARVDEQFF
15 | once | TRBV30 | CAWSRGWDSSYEQYF
13 | - | TRBV7-9 | CASSIAGNQPQHF
14 | - | TRBV2 | CASSGGDDRDTQYF
17 | - | TRBV2 | CASSEGGKGLAGLTQYF
15 | - | TRBV7-9 | CASCLGGSNTGELFF
13 | few | TRBV4-1 | CASSLPGPGEQYF
15 | - | TRBV29-1 | CSVEKVRTGINIQYF
21 | - | TRBV4-1 | CASSQELGRTGGNRGNQPQHF
17 | - | TRBV5-8 | CASSSGLAGTAGNIQYF
17 | - | TRBV11-2 | CASSTRGGRTLTYEQYF
16 | - | TRBV5-4 | CASSLRPDSVIGELFF
15 | - | TRBV28 | CASSRRGPEEEKLFF
13 | few | TRBV5-1 | CASSLGRGEKLFF
16 | - | TRBV7-2 | CASSLGQANSGNTIYF
15 | - | TRBV4-1 | CASSQGLAVTNEQFF
16 | once | TRBV15 | CATSRGSGRAAGELFF
15 | - | TRBV7-9 | CASSSTDRLSYEQYF
15 | - | TRBV7-9 | CASSMSGSSSGELFF
13 | - | TRBV27 | CASKRRPPDTQYF
14 | - | TRBV7-2 | CASSLEGRVETQYF
13 | - | TRBV27 | CASSYRQNTEAFF
15 | once | TRBV2 | CASSDPGLAALGEFF
13 | - | TRBV29-1 | CSVGLGVHLEQFF
15 | - | TRBV28 | CASSSSGRHYNEQFF
14 | - | TRBV2 | CASAPGRMNTEAFF
16 | - | TRBV12-5 | CASGPARENSYNEQFF
14 | - | TRBV19 | CASSRLAGNTEAFF
12 | - | TRBV5-4 | CAQGKVSDTQYF
15 | - | TRBV2 | CASSSTSGGLYEQYF
13 | - | TRBV5-6 | CASSLRSGETQYF
10 | - | TRBV20-1 | CSAPKDEQYF
15 | once | TRBV7-8 | CASSSSGISYNEQFF
17 | few | TRBV5-8 | CASSLGSYPTIGDTQYF
17 | - | TRBV7-9 | CASSSSRGEMVKYEQYF
15 | - | TRBV5-1 | CASTPGTGRGEKLFF
17 | - | TRBV7-7 | CASSSNRASISQETQYF
14 | - | TRBV6-5 | CASSSDRDSYEQYF
18 | - | TRBV5-4 | CASSLGTSGPTNTGELFF
14 | once | TRBV4-3 | CASSSGRENTEAFF
16 | - | TRBV5-4 | CASSLVLAGGTDTQYF